Listed here is a single T cell receptor beta chain. The data were taken from a study of blood T cell repertoires in COVID-19. The wider study: Some COVID-19 samples were acute and others convalescent; all came from the United States, Italy and Spain. Sources were T cells, B-cell-depleted T cells, or PBMCs; the material itself was cDNA or gDNA.

Per the authors' pipeline: Amplification of reference gene primers provided the estimated nucleated cell counts. Sequenced by immunoSEQ multiplex PCR; TCRdb stores in-frame clones only, minus some. V, J and clone size are those of that table, while D and trimming were read from the DNA. The table has roughly 27,000 clones, 90% seen once. This sequence was found in a woman aged 55-69 years with active COVID-19. The sample was peripheral blood.

CDR3 nucleotide sequence: TGTGCCAGCAGCTTACCCCGGAGGACTAGCGGGAGGACGAATGAGCAGTTCTTC. It is translated as CASSLPRRTSGRTNEQFF. J is TRBJ2-1 and V is TRBV7-8, with TRBD2 matching over 14 bases. CDR3 length: 18 amino acids. Germline CDR1 reads SGHVS; CDR2 reads FQNEAQ. J gave up 7 bases and V 2 bases, and 10 bases lay outside the gene matches.